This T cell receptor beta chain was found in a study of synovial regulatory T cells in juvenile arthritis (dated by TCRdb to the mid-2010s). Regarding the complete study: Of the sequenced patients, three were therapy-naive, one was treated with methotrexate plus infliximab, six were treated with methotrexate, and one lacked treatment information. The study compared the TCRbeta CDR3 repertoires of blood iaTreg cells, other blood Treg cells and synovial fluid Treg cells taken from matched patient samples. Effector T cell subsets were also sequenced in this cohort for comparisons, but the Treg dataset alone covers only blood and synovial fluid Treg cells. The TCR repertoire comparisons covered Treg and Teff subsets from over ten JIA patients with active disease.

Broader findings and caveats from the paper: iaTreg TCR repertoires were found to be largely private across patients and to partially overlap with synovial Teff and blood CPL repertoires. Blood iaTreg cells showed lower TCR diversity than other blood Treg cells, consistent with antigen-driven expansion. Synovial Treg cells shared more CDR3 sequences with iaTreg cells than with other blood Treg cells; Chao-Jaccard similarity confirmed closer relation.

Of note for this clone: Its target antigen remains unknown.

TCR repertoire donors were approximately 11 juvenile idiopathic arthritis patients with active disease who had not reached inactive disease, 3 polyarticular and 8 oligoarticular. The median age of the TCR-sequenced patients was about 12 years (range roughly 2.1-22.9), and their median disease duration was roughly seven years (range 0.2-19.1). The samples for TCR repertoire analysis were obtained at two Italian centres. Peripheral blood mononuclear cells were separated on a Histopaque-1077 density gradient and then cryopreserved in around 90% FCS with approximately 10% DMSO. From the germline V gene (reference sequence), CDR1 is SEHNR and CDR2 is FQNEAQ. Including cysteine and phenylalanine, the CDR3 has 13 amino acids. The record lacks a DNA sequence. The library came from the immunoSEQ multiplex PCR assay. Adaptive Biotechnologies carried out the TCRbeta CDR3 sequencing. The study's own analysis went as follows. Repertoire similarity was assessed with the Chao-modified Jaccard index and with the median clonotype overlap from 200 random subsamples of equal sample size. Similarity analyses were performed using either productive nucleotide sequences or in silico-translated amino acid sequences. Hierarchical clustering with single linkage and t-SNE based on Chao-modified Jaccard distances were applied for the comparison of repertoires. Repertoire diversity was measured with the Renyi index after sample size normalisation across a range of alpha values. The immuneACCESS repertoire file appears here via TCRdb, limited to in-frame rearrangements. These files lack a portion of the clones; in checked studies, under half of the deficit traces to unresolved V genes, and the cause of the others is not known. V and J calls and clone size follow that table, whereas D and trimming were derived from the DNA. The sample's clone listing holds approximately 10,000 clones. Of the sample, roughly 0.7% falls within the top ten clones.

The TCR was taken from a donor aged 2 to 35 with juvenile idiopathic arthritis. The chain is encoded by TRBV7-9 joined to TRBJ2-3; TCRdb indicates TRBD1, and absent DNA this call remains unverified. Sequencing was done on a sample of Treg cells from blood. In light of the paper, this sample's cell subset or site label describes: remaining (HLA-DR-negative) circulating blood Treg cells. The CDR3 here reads CATRQGWTDTQYF. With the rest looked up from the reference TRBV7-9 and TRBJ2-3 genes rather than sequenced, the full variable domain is DTGVSQNPRHKITKRGQNVTFRCDPISEHNRLYWYRQTLGQGPEFLTYFQNEAQLEKSRLLSDRFSAERPKGSFSTLEIQRTEQGDSAMYLCATRQGWTDTQYFGPGTRLTVL.